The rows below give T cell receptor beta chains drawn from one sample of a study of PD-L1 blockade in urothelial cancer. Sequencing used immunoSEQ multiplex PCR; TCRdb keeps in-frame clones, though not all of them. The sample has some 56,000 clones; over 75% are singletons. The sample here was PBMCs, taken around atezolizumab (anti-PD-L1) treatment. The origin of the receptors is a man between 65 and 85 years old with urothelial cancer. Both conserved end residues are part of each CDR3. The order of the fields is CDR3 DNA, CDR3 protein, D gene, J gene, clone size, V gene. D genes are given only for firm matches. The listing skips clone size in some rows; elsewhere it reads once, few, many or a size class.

CDR3 DNA: TGTGCCTCCCGGGCTAGCGGGAGGGCCGATGAGCAGTTCTTC; CDR3 protein: CASRASGRADEQFF; D gene: TRBD2; J gene: TRBJ2-1; clone size: NA; V gene: TRBV6-1
CDR3 DNA: TGTGCCAGCAGCTTGGTTACAGAGTATGGCTACACCTTC; CDR3 protein: CASSLVTEYGYTF; D gene: NA; J gene: TRBJ1-2; clone size: NA; V gene: TRBV7-9
CDR3 DNA: TGTGCCAGCAGCCAAGATCTCGACTGGCAAGAGACCCAGTACTTC; CDR3 protein: CASSQDLDWQETQYF; D gene: NA; J gene: TRBJ2-5; clone size: NA; V gene: TRBV4-2
CDR3 DNA: TGTGCCAGCAGTAAGCCCGGGACAGGTTCCTACGAGCAGTACTTC; CDR3 protein: CASSKPGTGSYEQYF; D gene: TRBD1; J gene: TRBJ2-7; clone size: NA; V gene: TRBV28
CDR3 DNA: TGTGCCAGCAGTTCCGGACTAGCGGTTCAAGAGACCCAGTACTTC; CDR3 protein: CASSSGLAVQETQYF; D gene: TRBD2; J gene: TRBJ2-5; clone size: NA; V gene: TRBV27
CDR3 DNA: TGTGCCAGCAGCCCGGGACAGGGTGGCACCGGGGAGCTGTTTTTT; CDR3 protein: CASSPGQGGTGELFF; D gene: TRBD1; J gene: TRBJ2-2; clone size: NA; V gene: TRBV6-1
CDR3 DNA: TGTGCCAGCAGCCAAGACCTGAGCGCCAAGTGGAGCTCCTACGAGCAGTACTTC; CDR3 protein: CASSQDLSAKWSSYEQYF; D gene: NA; J gene: TRBJ2-7; clone size: once; V gene: TRBV4-2
CDR3 DNA: TGTGCCAGTAGTATAGCTGGCAACGCCAACTATGGCTACACCTTC; CDR3 protein: CASSIAGNANYGYTF; D gene: NA; J gene: TRBJ1-2; clone size: NA; V gene: TRBV19
CDR3 DNA: TGCAGCGTTGACGCTTGGACTAGCGGGACCCAGCCAGATACGCAGTATTTT; CDR3 protein: CSVDAWTSGTQPDTQYF; D gene: TRBD2; J gene: TRBJ2-3; clone size: NA; V gene: TRBV29-1
CDR3 DNA: TGTGCCATCAGGGAGGGCCAACGAACTAATGAAAAACTGTTTTTT; CDR3 protein: CAIREGQRTNEKLFF; D gene: NA; J gene: TRBJ1-4; clone size: NA; V gene: TRBV10-3
CDR3 DNA: TGTGCCAGCAGTTTGACCGGGACTAGCGGGAGTCGTGAGCAGTTCTTC; CDR3 protein: CASSLTGTSGSREQFF; D gene: TRBD2; J gene: TRBJ2-1; clone size: NA; V gene: TRBV28
CDR3 DNA: TGTGCCAGTGCCGGGACAGGGTCCCACGAGCAGTACTTC; CDR3 protein: CASAGTGSHEQYF; D gene: TRBD1; J gene: TRBJ2-7; clone size: NA; V gene: TRBV19
CDR3 DNA: TGTGCCAGCAGCTTAGCTCAGGGAAGCGGGGAGCTGTTTTTT; CDR3 protein: CASSLAQGSGELFF; D gene: NA; J gene: TRBJ2-2; clone size: once; V gene: TRBV7-8
CDR3 DNA: TGCGCCAGCGGGGAGGACGGTGGCTATGGCTACACCTTC; CDR3 protein: CASGEDGGYGYTF; D gene: NA; J gene: TRBJ1-2; clone size: NA; V gene: TRBV5-1
CDR3 DNA: TGTGCCAGCATCTTACAGGGGGCGGTTGGCTACACCTTC; CDR3 protein: CASILQGAVGYTF; D gene: TRBD1; J gene: TRBJ1-2; clone size: NA; V gene: TRBV7-9
CDR3 DNA: TGTGCCAGCTCACCAGACTTTGACAGTCGCGAGCAGTACTTC; CDR3 protein: CASSPDFDSREQYF; D gene: NA; J gene: TRBJ2-7; clone size: NA; V gene: TRBV18
CDR3 DNA: TGTGCCAGCAGCCGGGGGGGAACTAATGAAAAACTGTTTTTT; CDR3 protein: CASSRGGTNEKLFF; D gene: NA; J gene: TRBJ1-4; clone size: NA; V gene: TRBV7-2
CDR3 DNA: TGTGCCAGCTCAAACGACAGGGACGAAAAACTGTTTTTT; CDR3 protein: CASSNDRDEKLFF; D gene: TRBD1; J gene: TRBJ1-4; clone size: NA; V gene: TRBV18
CDR3 DNA: TGTGCCAGCAGCTTAGTGGCAGGGGGCCCCAATGAGCAGTTCTTC; CDR3 protein: CASSLVAGGPNEQFF; D gene: TRBD1; J gene: TRBJ2-1; clone size: NA; V gene: TRBV7-2
CDR3 DNA: TGTGCCAGCAGCTCTAACGCGGGGACTAGCGGGAGGGCCCCAGATACGCAGTATTTT; CDR3 protein: CASSSNAGTSGRAPDTQYF; D gene: TRBD2; J gene: TRBJ2-3; clone size: NA; V gene: TRBV11-2
CDR3 DNA: TGTGCCAGCGGGACGGGGAGGGGCTATGGCTACACCTTC; CDR3 protein: CASGTGRGYGYTF; D gene: NA; J gene: TRBJ1-2; clone size: NA; V gene: TRBV5-6
CDR3 DNA: TGCGCCAGCAGCCAAGGGGCTACGGATGAGCAGTTCTTC; CDR3 protein: CASSQGATDEQFF; D gene: NA; J gene: TRBJ2-1; clone size: few; V gene: TRBV4-1
CDR3 DNA: TGTGCCAGCAGTGGGGGGGGTGGCCCCGGCCCCCCACAAGAGACCCAGTACTTC; CDR3 protein: CASSGGGGPGPPQETQYF; D gene: TRBD2; J gene: TRBJ2-5; clone size: once; V gene: TRBV6-1
CDR3 DNA: TGTGCCAGCAGTTTAATTGAGGGGGACATTCAGTACTTC; CDR3 protein: CASSLIEGDIQYF; D gene: NA; J gene: TRBJ2-4; clone size: NA; V gene: TRBV6-1
CDR3 DNA: TGTGCCAGCAGTGCCCTAGCGGATCAGTTCTTC; CDR3 protein: CASSALADQFF; D gene: TRBD2; J gene: TRBJ2-1; clone size: NA; V gene: TRBV2
CDR3 DNA: TGTGCCAGCAGCTTAGGGGAAGGGAGGGGTGGCTACACCTTC; CDR3 protein: CASSLGEGRGGYTF; D gene: NA; J gene: TRBJ1-2; clone size: NA; V gene: TRBV11-2
CDR3 DNA: TGTGCCACCAGCATACGACAGGGGCCCTCCTACGAGCAGTACTTC; CDR3 protein: CATSIRQGPSYEQYF; D gene: TRBD1; J gene: TRBJ2-7; clone size: NA; V gene: TRBV15
CDR3 DNA: TGCGCCAGCAGCCCCGGGACAGTCAACGACTATGGCTACACCTTC; CDR3 protein: CASSPGTVNDYGYTF; D gene: TRBD1; J gene: TRBJ1-2; clone size: NA; V gene: TRBV5-1
CDR3 DNA: TGTGCCAGCAGTGAAACCCCCTGGCAGGGGGCAACTAATGAAAAACTGTTTTTT; CDR3 protein: CASSETPWQGATNEKLFF; D gene: TRBD1; J gene: TRBJ1-4; clone size: NA; V gene: TRBV2
CDR3 DNA: TGTGCCTGGAACAGGGGACAGGGCGGGCAAGAGACCCAGTACTTC; CDR3 protein: CAWNRGQGGQETQYF; D gene: TRBD1; J gene: TRBJ2-5; clone size: NA; V gene: TRBV30
CDR3 DNA: TGTGCCAGCAGCCCGGGGGGGGCTGAGGGCTACACCTTC; CDR3 protein: CASSPGGAEGYTF; D gene: NA; J gene: TRBJ1-2; clone size: NA; V gene: TRBV5-8
CDR3 DNA: TGCAGCGTTTTCGACAGGTACAACACTGAAGCTTTCTTT; CDR3 protein: CSVFDRYNTEAFF; D gene: NA; J gene: TRBJ1-1; clone size: NA; V gene: TRBV29-1
CDR3 DNA: TGTGCCAGTAGTATCCGACAGGGACGTTTTACCGGGGAGCTGTTTTTT; CDR3 protein: CASSIRQGRFTGELFF; D gene: TRBD1; J gene: TRBJ2-2; clone size: NA; V gene: TRBV19
CDR3 DNA: TGTGCCAGCAGCGTAGACGGGAGGGGCGGAGAGACCCAGTACTTC; CDR3 protein: CASSVDGRGGETQYF; D gene: TRBD2; J gene: TRBJ2-5; clone size: NA; V gene: TRBV9
CDR3 DNA: TGTGCCAGCAGCCTTAGCGGGAACTCCTACGAGCAGTACTTC; CDR3 protein: CASSLSGNSYEQYF; D gene: TRBD2; J gene: TRBJ2-7; clone size: NA; V gene: TRBV7-3
CDR3 DNA: TGTGCCAGCAGCTTGAGCAGGACAGGGCCCTCTGTGGCCAACGTCCTGACTTTC; CDR3 protein: CASSLSRTGPSVANVLTF; D gene: TRBD1; J gene: TRBJ2-6; clone size: NA; V gene: TRBV5-4
CDR3 DNA: TGTGCCATCAGCACGCCGACCGACAGGGTAAATGAGCAGTTCTTC; CDR3 protein: CAISTPTDRVNEQFF; D gene: TRBD1; J gene: TRBJ2-1; clone size: NA; V gene: TRBV10-3
CDR3 DNA: TGTGCCAGCAGCCAAGATACAGGGGGGAATGAGCAGTTCTTC; CDR3 protein: CASSQDTGGNEQFF; D gene: TRBD1; J gene: TRBJ2-1; clone size: NA; V gene: TRBV4-2
CDR3 DNA: TGTGCCACCAGCAGAGATCCTCACTCCTCCTACAATGAGCAGTTCTTC; CDR3 protein: CATSRDPHSSYNEQFF; D gene: NA; J gene: TRBJ2-1; clone size: NA; V gene: TRBV15
CDR3 DNA: TGTGCCAGCAGCTGGACTAGCGGGAGGGCCAGTCGAGGGGAGACCCAGTACTTC; CDR3 protein: CASSWTSGRASRGETQYF; D gene: TRBD2; J gene: TRBJ2-5; clone size: few; V gene: TRBV28
CDR3 DNA: TGTGCCAGCAGTCGGACTGCCAATCAGCCCCAGCATTTT; CDR3 protein: CASSRTANQPQHF; D gene: NA; J gene: TRBJ1-5; clone size: NA; V gene: TRBV28
CDR3 DNA: TGTGCCAGCAGTTTCAGGGGGCGGGTCTCCGTCCTGACTTTC; CDR3 protein: CASSFRGRVSVLTF; D gene: TRBD1; J gene: TRBJ2-6; clone size: NA; V gene: TRBV28
CDR3 DNA: TGTGCCAGCAGCCTCGGACAGGGAGGCGAGCAGTACTTC; CDR3 protein: CASSLGQGGEQYF; D gene: TRBD1; J gene: TRBJ2-7; clone size: NA; V gene: TRBV7-6
CDR3 DNA: TGTGCCAGCAGCCAAGTATTTGCGGGGGCGGAACAAGAGACCCAGTACTTC; CDR3 protein: CASSQVFAGAEQETQYF; D gene: NA; J gene: TRBJ2-5; clone size: NA; V gene: TRBV4-2
CDR3 DNA: TGTGCCAGCACCCCGGGACTAGCGGGATTAGATACGCAGTATTTT; CDR3 protein: CASTPGLAGLDTQYF; D gene: TRBD2; J gene: TRBJ2-3; clone size: NA; V gene: TRBV27
CDR3 DNA: TGCAGCGTTGAACTGTACAATTCCTACGAGCAGTACTTC; CDR3 protein: CSVELYNSYEQYF; D gene: NA; J gene: TRBJ2-7; clone size: NA; V gene: TRBV29-1